This T cell receptor (beta chain) was found in a study of blood T cell repertoires in COVID-19. As for the study in general: Acute and convalescent COVID-19 specimens originated in the United States, Italy and Spain. PBMCs, B-cell-depleted T cells, or T cells were the source of the cDNA or gDNA that made up the material.

As originally analysed: By means of reference gene primer amplification, nucleated cell counts were estimated. Measured with immunoSEQ multiplex PCR; TCRdb has only the in-frame clones, and not every one. V and J calls and clone size are given by that table; D and trimming were obtained from the DNA. The table includes a few hundred thousand clones, approximately 80% detected once. The sample holds a few counts of this clone. This study enrolled people aged roughly 18 to 89 from approximately 24 US geographic areas. CDR3 size: 13 residues. Germline V gene sequence: CDR1 SEHNR, CDR2 FQNEAQ (reference sequence). V gave up 6 bases and J gave up 4 bases, with 12 bases separating them.

This TCR came from a man aged 25 to 40 with acute COVID-19. Material for sequencing was PBMCs or T cells enriched from blood (not recorded which). The V call is TRBV7-9, the J call TRBJ1-1; perhaps TRBD1 as D (6 bases). CDR3 amino acids: CASRQGPVTEAFF. Here the CDR3 DNA reads TGTGCCAGCAGGCAGGGGCCCGTCACTGAAGCTTTCTTT.